What follows are 25 T cell receptor beta chains derived from one specimen sequenced in a study of blood T cell repertoires in COVID-19. Here immunoSEQ multiplex PCR was the method, and the copy in TCRdb shows in-frame clones only, minus some. The sample shows around 78,000 clones, roughly 91% of them seen only once. Sequenced material: peripheral blood. These receptors were collected from a woman aged 50 to 65 in a cohort sampled during active COVID-19.

This chain joins TRBV12-3 or TRBV12-4 and TRBJ2-7; 8 positions agree with TRBD1. This CDR3 has 12 amino acids. Trimming removed 5 bases from V and 3 bases from J; junction bases left unmatched: 0. CDR3 in amino acids: CASSTGGYEQYF. CDR3 in DNA: TGTGCCAGCAGTACAGGGGGCTACGAGCAGTACTTC.

The chain employs TRBV6-6 and TRBJ2-7; 7 nucleotides agree with TRBD1. After removal of 6 bases from V and 2 bases from J, the junction contained 7 bases not matched to a gene. Germline CDR1 reads MNHNY; CDR2 reads SVGAGI (reference sequence). The CDR3 contains 14 residues. The CDR3 sequence: CASSPGTAPYEQYF. In DNA form, the CDR3 reads TGTGCCAGCAGCCCCGGGACAGCACCCTACGAGCAGTACTTC.

This chain uses TRBV3-1 (or the pseudogene TRBV3-2) with TRBJ2-1; 7 bases line up with TRBD2. After removal of 5 bases from V and 3 bases from J, the junction contained 4 bases not matched to a gene. The CDR3 extends over 14 amino acids. Germline V gene lookup returns CDR1 LGHDT and CDR2 YNNKEL (reference sequence). CDR3 DNA sequence: TGTGCCAGCAGCTGGCGGGAGAACTACAATGAGCAGTTCTTC. This encodes CASSWRENYNEQFF.

V usage is TRBV19 and J usage is TRBJ2-2; unclear D gene. Between the trimmed V and J ends, which lost 5 bases and 5 bases, there was a span of 3 bases. The CDR3 is made up of 11 amino acids. Germline values: CDR1 LNHDA, CDR2 SQIVND (reference sequence). In DNA form, the CDR3 reads TGTGCCAGTAGTTCGACCGGGGAGCTGTTTTTT. Its protein is CASSSTGELFF.

The chain employs TRBV3-1 (or the pseudogene TRBV3-2) and TRBJ1-1, with 8 bases identical to TRBD1. This CDR3 has 14 residues. Germline V gene sequence: CDR1 LGHDT, CDR2 YNNKEL (reference sequence). J was trimmed by 9 bases and V by 4 bases; bases with no gene match: 10. CDR3 region: CASSPNTRTGKAFF. As DNA, the CDR3 is TGTGCCAGCAGCCCCAATACCCGGACAGGGAAAGCTTTCTTT.

This rearrangement joins TRBV27 to TRBJ1-2, with TRBD1 matching 9 bases. CDR3 length: 14 residues. V lost 3 bases to trimming and J lost 7 bases; unmatched junction nucleotides: 6. The V gene's germline CDR1 is MNHEY and CDR2 SMNVEV (reference sequence). CDR3 sequence reads: CASSLRDRAGGYTF. CDR3 sequence (DNA): TGTGCCAGCAGTTTGAGGGACAGGGCAGGTGGCTACACCTTC.

The genes are TRBV5-6 and TRBJ2-1, with D perhaps TRBD2 (6 bases). V was cut by 5 bases and J by 6 bases, with 18 bases left in between. This CDR3 is built from 15 residues. Germline V lookup: CDR1 SGHDT, CDR2 YYEEEE. The CDR3 nucleotides are TGTGCCAGCAGATGGCGGCGACCCGGGGGCAATGAGCAGTTCTTC. Its translation: CASRWRRPGGNEQFF. Filled out from reference TRBV5-6 and TRBJ2-1, the complete variable domain reads DAGVTQSPTHLIKTRGQQVTLRCSPKSGHDTVSWYQQALGQGPQFIFQYYEEEERQRGNFPDRFSGHQFPNYSSELNVNALLLGDSALYLCASRWRRPGGNEQFFGPGTRLTVL.

The chain recombines TRBV2 with TRBJ2-7, with 9 bases matching TRBD1. The assigned J gene may be wrong: the sequence end matches TRBJ2-5 better. This CDR3 spans 15 amino acids. Germline CDR1 is SNHLY and CDR2 is FYNNEI. In DNA form, the CDR3 reads TGTGCCAGCAGTGCCCAAGGGACAGGGAAAGAGACCCAGTACTTC. Its protein product is CASSAQGTGKETQYF.

The chain is built from TRBV25-1 and TRBJ1-4; TRBD1 matches 7 bases. Germline lookup yields CDR1 MGHDK and CDR2 SYGVNS. The CDR3 consists of 15 residues. V shed 4 bases, J shed 3 bases, and the junction held 5 bases outside the gene matches. The CDR3 protein is CASSGGDRSNEKLFF. The CDR3 DNA follows: TGTGCCAGCAGTGGGGGGGACAGATCTAATGAAAAACTGTTTTTT.

The chain joins TRBV28 to TRBJ1-1; 8 bases are a match to TRBD1. The CDR3 is made up of 16 amino acids. V was clipped by 4 bases and J by 0 bases; unmatched bases: 7. From germline, CDR1 is MDHEN and CDR2 SYDVKM. Here the CDR3 DNA reads TGTGCCAGCAGTTCACCCGGGACAGGCATGAACACTGAAGCTTTCTTT. It is translated as CASSSPGTGMNTEAFF.

The chain has TRBV3-1 (or the pseudogene TRBV3-2) and TRBJ1-6, with TRBD1 identical over 8 bases. This CDR3 comprises 13 residues. After removal of 4 bases from V and 14 bases from J, the junction contained 7 bases not matched to a gene. CDR1 and CDR2 from the germline V gene are LGHDT and YNNKEL (reference sequence). The CDR3, as DNA: TGTGCCAGCAGCCGCCAGGGGGCGCGGACCCTCCACTTT. Translated, it gives CASSRQGARTLHF.

The V call is TRBV11-2, the J call TRBJ2-3; 11 positions match TRBD2. V gave up 3 bases and J gave up 3 bases; unmatched junction bases: 2. This CDR3 has 15 amino acids. CDR1 is SGHAT and CDR2 is FQNNGV in the germline V gene. Written as DNA, the CDR3 is TGTGCCAGCAGCTTGGCTAGCGGGAGGACAGATACGCAGTATTTT. The encoded protein is CASSLASGRTDTQYF.

J is TRBJ2-7 and V is TRBV18, with TRBD2 identical over 12 bases. Germline loops: CDR1 KGHSH, CDR2 LQKENI. This CDR3 contains 15 residues. After removal of 3 bases from V and 4 bases from J, the junction contained 4 bases not matched to a gene. Written as DNA, the CDR3 is TGTGCCAGCTCACCGACTAGCGGGAGAAAGTACGAGCAGTACTTC. It codes for CASSPTSGRKYEQYF.

This clone was recorded a few times. The chain links TRBV11-2 to TRBJ2-2, with a possible D match to TRBD2 (6 bases). The CDR3 has 19 residues. V was clipped by 7 bases and J by 0 bases, with 24 bases between them. Per the germline V gene, CDR1 is SGHAT and CDR2 is FQNNGV. Here the CDR3 reads CASTDRTSSVLANTGELFF. CDR3 sequence (DNA): TGTGCCAGCACCGACCGGACCTCTAGCGTCTTGGCGAACACCGGGGAGCTGTTTTTT.

This sequence joins TRBV7-2 and TRBJ1-1; no firm D call. V shed 4 bases and J shed 1 base, with 13 bases lying between them. The germline gives CDR1 SGHTA, CDR2 FQGNSA. The CDR3 has 15 residues. The DNA of the CDR3 is TGTGCCAGCAGCTCCGGTGGAGGGTGGAACACTGAAGCTTTCTTT. It encodes CASSSGGGWNTEAFF.

The chain joins TRBV28 to TRBJ2-2, with 8 bases that match TRBD2. CDR1 and CDR2 (germline): MDHEN, SYDVKM. There are 16 residues in the CDR3. V lost 6 bases, J lost 7 bases, and 13 bases stayed unmatched. The CDR3 protein is CASSPSGGEGVGELFF. CDR3 in DNA: TGTGCCAGCAGCCCCTCCGGGGGGGAAGGGGTCGGGGAGCTGTTTTTT.

The chain carries TRBV10-3 and TRBJ2-7; weak D call: TRBD2 (5 bases). The CDR3 spans 18 residues. Germline CDR1 ENHRY, CDR2 SYGVKD. The V gene lost 0 bases and the J gene lost 2 bases, with 20 bases spanning the gap. The chain's CDR3 is CAISESHSWTPNPYEQYF. CDR3 coding DNA: TGTGCCATCAGTGAGTCCCATAGCTGGACTCCTAATCCCTACGAGCAGTACTTC.

This chain joins TRBV5-1 and TRBJ2-3; 14 bases match TRBD2. This CDR3 spans 21 amino acids. Germline V gene sequence: CDR1 SGHRS, CDR2 YFSETQ. Trimming cost V 5 bases and J 1 base; bases outside gene matches: 18. The chain's CDR3 is CASSGKNSGLAGGRGTDTQYF. The CDR3, as DNA: TGCGCCAGCAGTGGCAAAAATAGCGGACTAGCGGGAGGTCGGGGCACAGATACGCAGTATTTT.

The chain couples TRBV5-1 to TRBJ1-1; no definite D call. This CDR3 contains 15 residues. Germline V gene data show CDR1 as SGHRS and CDR2 as YFSETQ. V was cut by 2 bases and J by 1 base, with 12 bases left in between. The CDR3 nucleotides are TGCGCCAGCAGCTTATCTTCGAGAAAGAACACTGAAGCTTTCTTT. Encoded protein: CASSLSSRKNTEAFF. Complete variable domain (other parts from reference TRBV5-1 and TRBJ1-1): KAGVTQTPRYLIKTRGQQVTLSCSPISGHRSVSWYQQTPGQGLQFLFEYFSETQRNKGNFPGRFSGRQFSNSRSEMNVSTLELGDSALYLCASSLSSRKNTEAFFGQGTRLTVV.

The V call is TRBV7-9, the J call TRBJ2-7, with 10 nucleotides matching TRBD2. The trim removed 5 bases at V and 2 bases at J, leaving 6 bases unmatched. The germline V gene has CDR1 SEHNR and CDR2 FQNEAQ (reference sequence). The CDR3 runs to 15 residues. The chain's CDR3 is CASSDGLAAAYEQYF. DNA of the CDR3: TGTGCCAGCAGCGACGGACTAGCGGCCGCCTACGAGCAGTACTTC. Using reference TRBV7-9 and TRBJ2-7 for the parts outside the CDR3, the full variable domain is DTGVSQNPRHKITKRGQNVTFRCDPISEHNRLYWYRQTLGQGPEFLTYFQNEAQLEKSRLLSDRFSAERPKGSFSTLEIQRTEQGDSAMYLCASSDGLAAAYEQYFGPGTRLTVT.

The chain is built from TRBV4-2 and TRBJ2-1; 12 bases agree with TRBD2. The V gene end was trimmed by 1 base and the J gene end by 0 bases; junction bases not matched to a gene: 13. The CDR3 is 21 amino acids. Germline V gene sequence: CDR1 LGHNA, CDR2 YNFKEQ. The CDR3 sequence is CASSQGRKGLAGPPSYNEQFF. In DNA form, the CDR3 reads TGTGCCAGCAGCCAAGGTAGGAAGGGACTAGCGGGTCCACCCTCCTACAATGAGCAGTTCTTC.

The chain joins TRBV14 to TRBJ2-2; no reliable D call. CDR3 length equals 15 residues. V lost 0 bases and J 4 bases, leaving 9 bases between the germline ends. Per germline, CDR1 SGHDN and CDR2 FVKESK. The CDR3 bases are TGTGCCAGCAGCCAAGAAAACAGAATCACCGGGGAGCTGTTTTTT. This gives the protein CASSQENRITGELFF.

This sequence joins TRBV10-1 and TRBJ2-5, with 11 bases lining up with TRBD2. This CDR3 is 13 amino acids long. Germline trimming cut 6 bases from V and 5 bases from J; bases unmatched to any gene: 2. Germline V gene data show CDR1 as WNHNN and CDR2 as SYGVQD (reference sequence). The CDR3 bases are TGCGCCAGCAGCGTAGCGGGAGGGGAGACCCAGTACTTC. It encodes CASSVAGGETQYF.

The CDR3 reads CASSQEFGQGWSPLHF. In DNA form, the CDR3 reads TGCGCCAGCAGCCAAGAGTTCGGGCAGGGTTGGTCACCCCTCCACTTT. The J gene is TRBJ1-6, the V gene TRBV4-1, with D perhaps matching TRBD1 (5 bases). Per the germline V gene, CDR1 is MGHRA and CDR2 is YSYEKL. Trimming removed 0 bases at V and 10 bases at J, with 16 bases between. The CDR3 loop spans 16 amino acids.

The sample holds one count of this clone. This chain connects TRBV28 to TRBJ2-7, with 7 positions matching TRBD2. Losses at the gene ends were 10 bases for V and 1 base for J; bases not matched to a gene: 10. Germline V gives CDR1 MDHEN, CDR2 SYDVKM. The length of the CDR3 is 14 residues. The CDR3 DNA is TGTGCCACGCTTTGGGCGGGAGAATCCTACGAGCAGTACTTC. Translation: CATLWAGESYEQYF.